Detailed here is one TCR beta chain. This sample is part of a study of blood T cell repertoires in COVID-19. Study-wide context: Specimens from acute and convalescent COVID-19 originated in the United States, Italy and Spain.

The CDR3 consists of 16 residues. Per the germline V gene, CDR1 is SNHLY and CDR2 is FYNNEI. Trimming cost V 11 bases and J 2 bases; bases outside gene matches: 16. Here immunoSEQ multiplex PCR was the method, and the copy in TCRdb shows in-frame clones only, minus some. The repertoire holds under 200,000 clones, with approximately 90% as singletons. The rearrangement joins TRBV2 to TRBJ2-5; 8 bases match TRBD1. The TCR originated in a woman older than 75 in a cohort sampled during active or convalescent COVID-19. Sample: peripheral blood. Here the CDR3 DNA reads TGTGCCGGGGGGACAGGTATTAATAGACTTCAAGAGACCCAGTACTTC. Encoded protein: CAGGTGINRLQETQYF. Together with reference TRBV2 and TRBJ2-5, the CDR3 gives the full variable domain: EPEVTQTPSHQVTQMGQEVILRCVPISNHLYFYWYRQILGQKVEFLVSFYNNEISEKSEIFDDQFSVERPDGSNFTLKIRSTKLEDSAMYFCAGGTGINRLQETQYFGPGTRLLVL.